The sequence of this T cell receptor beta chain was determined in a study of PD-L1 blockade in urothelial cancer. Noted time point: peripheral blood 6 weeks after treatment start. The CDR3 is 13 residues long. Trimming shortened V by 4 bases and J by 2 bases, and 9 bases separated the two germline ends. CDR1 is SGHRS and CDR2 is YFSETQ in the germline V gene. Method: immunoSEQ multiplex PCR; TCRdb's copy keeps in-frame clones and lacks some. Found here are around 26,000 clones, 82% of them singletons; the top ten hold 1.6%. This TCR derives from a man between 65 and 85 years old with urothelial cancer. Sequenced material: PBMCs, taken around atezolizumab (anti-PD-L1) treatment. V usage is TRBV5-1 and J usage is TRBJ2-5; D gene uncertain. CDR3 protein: CASSPRRQETQYF. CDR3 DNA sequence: TGCGCCAGCAGCCCGCGTCGTCAAGAGACCCAGTACTTC.